The 18 T cell receptor beta chains listed next were all sequenced from one sample in a study of blood T cell repertoires in COVID-19. TCRdb's copy holds only in-frame clones and misses some; the assay was immunoSEQ multiplex PCR. The sample holds about 100,000 clones, around 85% seen once. The sample consisted of peripheral blood. The receptors were gathered from a man aged 60 to 69 with acute or convalescent COVID-19.

This rearrangement joins TRBV10-3 to TRBJ2-5; 7 positions match TRBD1. Germline CDR1 reads ENHRY; CDR2 reads SYGVKD. The V and J ends lost 4 bases and 5 bases, in that order; junction bases with no gene match: 1. The CDR3 is 12 residues long. The chain's CDR3 is CAISGQGETQYF. CDR3 DNA sequence: TGTGCCATCAGTGGACAGGGTGAGACCCAGTACTTC.

This chain uses TRBV5-1 with TRBJ1-2; 8 nucleotides line up with TRBD1. Germline lookup yields CDR1 SGHRS and CDR2 YFSETQ. With V trimmed by 4 bases and J by 4 bases, 9 bases remained unmatched. The CDR3 totals 15 residues. The CDR3 DNA sequence: TGCGCCAGCAGCGGTTCTCTCACAGGGGGCTATGGCTACACCTTC. Its protein is CASSGSLTGGYGYTF.

The chain combines TRBV6-5 with TRBJ2-1; TRBD1 agrees at 9 bases. Per the germline V gene, CDR1 is MNHEY and CDR2 is SVGAGI. This CDR3 has 15 amino acids. The V segment lost 2 bases and the J segment 5 bases; nucleotides outside the gene matches: 4. CDR3 protein: CASSYPGQGNNEQFF. DNA for the CDR3: TGTGCCAGCAGTTACCCGGGACAGGGAAACAATGAGCAGTTCTTC.

This clone was found a few times. The V call is TRBV7-6, the J call TRBJ2-7, with D perhaps matching TRBD2 (5 bases). Germline loops: CDR1 SGHVS, CDR2 FNYEAQ. This CDR3 has 15 residues. Trimming removed 1 base from V and 5 bases from J, with 15 bases in between. The CDR3 DNA sequence: TGTGCCAGCAGCTTAGGAGCGGTTGAGACCCACGAGCAGTACTTC. Amino acids: CASSLGAVETHEQYF.

This chain joins TRBV6-6 and TRBJ2-4; TRBD2 agrees at 9 bases. This CDR3 contains 19 residues. Trimming cost V 5 bases and J 5 bases; bases outside gene matches: 19. Germline CDR1 MNHNY, CDR2 SVGAGI (reference sequence). The CDR3 bases are TGTGCCAGCAGTCCCTTGACGGGACTAGCCTCTCTCATCCAAAACATTCAGTACTTC. Translating gives CASSPLTGLASLIQNIQYF.

This rearrangement joins TRBV10-3 to TRBJ1-4; 12 bases are shared with TRBD1. V lost 0 bases, J lost 7 bases, and 6 bases stayed unmatched. The CDR3 contains 17 residues. Per germline, CDR1 ENHRY and CDR2 SYGVKD. Here the CDR3 reads CAISESGTGGFGEKLFF. The CDR3 region has the DNA TGTGCCATCAGTGAGTCGGGGACAGGGGGCTTCGGTGAAAAACTGTTTTTT.

The V and J genes are TRBV24-1 and TRBJ2-1; possibly TRBD2 for D (6 bases). The CDR3 sequence is 15 residues long. The V and J ends lost 7 bases and 0 bases respectively, with 12 bases between them. Germline V gene data show CDR1 as KGHDR and CDR2 as SFDVKD. Here the CDR3 DNA reads TGTGCCACCAGCCAGAGCGGGTTCTCCTACAATGAGCAGTTCTTC. It encodes CATSQSGFSYNEQFF.

This chain uses TRBV5-1 with TRBJ2-3; D uncertain. The CDR3 length is 14 residues. The V gene's germline CDR1 is SGHRS and CDR2 YFSETQ. The V gene lost 0 bases and the J gene lost 1 base, with 6 bases spanning the gap. The CDR3 coding sequence is TGCGCCAGCAGCTTGGCCCTTGGCACAGATACGCAGTATTTT. Protein sequence: CASSLALGTDTQYF.

J is TRBJ2-1 and V is TRBV19; 9 bases line up with TRBD2. Losses at the gene ends were 5 bases for V and 2 bases for J; bases not matched to a gene: 10. Looked up from germline, CDR1 is LNHDA and CDR2 is SQIVND (reference sequence). CDR3 length equals 17 residues. In nucleotides, the CDR3 is TGTGCCAGTAGTTGGTCGGCGGGAGGGCCCCCCTACAATGAGCAGTTCTTC. Translated: CASSWSAGGPPYNEQFF.

The CDR3 sequence is CASSGDRRGLAGGLYNEQFF. The CDR3 bases are TGTGCCAGCAGCGGTGATAGAAGGGGACTAGCGGGAGGGCTCTACAATGAGCAGTTCTTC. The chain combines TRBV9 with TRBJ2-1, with TRBD2 identical over 16 bases. The junction had 12 bases not matched to a gene; V was cut back by 3 bases and J by 3 bases. This CDR3 contains 20 residues. Germline CDR1 SGDLS, CDR2 YYNGEE.

This chain links TRBV10-1 with TRBJ2-3, with 9 positions matching TRBD1. The junction had 4 bases not matched to a gene; V was cut back by 5 bases and J by 1 base. CDR1 WNHNN and CDR2 SYGVQD come from the germline V gene (reference sequence). The CDR3 has 15 amino acids. The CDR3 loop is CASSKGDRGTDTQYF. The CDR3 nucleotides are TGCGCCAGCAGTAAAGGGGACAGGGGCACAGATACGCAGTATTTT.

The rearrangement uses TRBV19 and TRBJ2-1; D possibly corresponds to TRBD2 (5 bases). The germline gives CDR1 LNHDA, CDR2 SQIVND (reference sequence). The CDR3 covers 16 residues. Trimming took 7 bases from V and 0 from J, leaving 16 bases between them. This CDR3 is CASTTPADSSYNEQFF. CDR3 DNA: TGTGCCAGTACCACCCCAGCGGATAGCTCCTACAATGAGCAGTTCTTC.

This clone was seen just once. This chain joins TRBV28 and TRBJ2-4, with D perhaps matching TRBD2 (7 bases). V was pared by 1 base and J by 7 bases, with 14 bases between. CDR1 is MDHEN and CDR2 is SYDVKM in the germline V gene. CDR3 size: 15 residues. The CDR3 sequence is CASSLFRGAGNIQYF. The CDR3 bases are TGTGCCAGCAGTTTATTTCGGGGGGCGGGGAACATTCAGTACTTC.

The V call is TRBV9, the J call TRBJ1-4; D gene unclear. V was trimmed by 3 bases and J by 8 bases, leaving 14 bases between them. Germline V lookup: CDR1 SGDLS, CDR2 YYNGEE. The CDR3 runs 14 residues. CDR3 loop: CASSERPGWEKLFF. In DNA form, the CDR3 reads TGTGCCAGCAGCGAAAGACCGGGTTGGGAAAAACTGTTTTTT.

CDR3 sequence reads: CATSTWGGDPYEQYF. The DNA of the CDR3 is TGTGCCACTTCAACCTGGGGGGGAGATCCCTACGAGCAGTACTTC. The rearrangement links TRBV5-6 to TRBJ2-7; 7 bases agree with TRBD2. The CDR3 runs 15 residues. Germline V gives CDR1 SGHDT, CDR2 YYEEEE. V lost 9 bases and J lost 2; bases outside the gene matches: 14.

This chain links TRBV11-3 with TRBJ1-2; D not certain. CDR1 is SGHNT, CDR2 YENEEA, per germline. The CDR3 spans 14 residues. With 1 base removed from V and 4 bases from J, the gap between germline ends came to 10 bases. The CDR3 loop reads CASSLGPGGYGYTF. The CDR3 DNA is TGTGCCAGCAGCTTAGGCCCGGGTGGCTATGGCTACACCTTC. Full variable domain (remainder filled in from reference TRBV11-3 and TRBJ1-2): EAGVVQSPRYKIIEKKQPVAFWCNPISGHNTLYWYLQNLGQGPELLIRYENEEAVDDSQLPKDRFSAERLKGVDSTLKIQPAELGDSAVYLCASSLGPGGYGYTFGSGTRLTVV.

J is TRBJ1-2 and V is TRBV9; TRBD1 is a possible D gene (6 bases). The CDR3 consists of 15 residues. Germline V lookup: CDR1 SGDLS, CDR2 YYNGEE. V lost 3 bases, J lost 4 bases, and 16 bases lay in between. The CDR3 coding sequence is TGTGCCAGCAGCGCTAATCCGGGACACTTCTATGGCTACACCTTC. Translated: CASSANPGHFYGYTF.

The chain carries TRBV14 and TRBJ2-3, with D possibly TRBD2 on 6 matching bases. This CDR3 is built from 14 residues. Germline-derived CDR1 and CDR2 are SGHDN and FVKESK. V gave up 4 bases and J gave up 3 bases, with 11 bases separating them. DNA of the CDR3: TGTGCCAGCAGCCCGGCACTAGCTACAGATACGCAGTATTTT. It encodes CASSPALATDTQYF.